This T cell receptor beta chain was obtained from a study of T cell responses to AZD1222 COVID-19 vaccine. Study-level results: Donors were largely white British and mainly female; clonal diversity was possibly underestimated. Researchers report vaccine-associated CD4 TCRs spanning spike, with dominance at 160-218 and 743-854.

Concerning this clone: Its antigen is unknown.

Clones were sequenced by immunoSEQ multiplex PCR, and TCRdb holds only the in-frame ones, with some missing. The sample lists roughly 200,000 clones, over 85% occurring once. Trimming took off 11 bases at V and 2 bases at J, with 13 bases between the two ends. CDR3 size: 13 residues. Germline CDR1 and CDR2: SGHTA and FQGNSA. Sequenced here: peripheral blood, sampled 28 days after the second dose of the MenACWY control vaccine. This TCR came from an adult who received the MenACWY meningococcal vaccine as a control. The chain links TRBV7-2 to TRBJ2-1, with D perhaps given as TRBD1 or TRBD2 (5 bases each). This chain's CDR3 is CAGGPRPYNEQFF. As DNA, the CDR3 is TGTGCCGGGGGACCCAGACCCTACAATGAGCAGTTCTTC.